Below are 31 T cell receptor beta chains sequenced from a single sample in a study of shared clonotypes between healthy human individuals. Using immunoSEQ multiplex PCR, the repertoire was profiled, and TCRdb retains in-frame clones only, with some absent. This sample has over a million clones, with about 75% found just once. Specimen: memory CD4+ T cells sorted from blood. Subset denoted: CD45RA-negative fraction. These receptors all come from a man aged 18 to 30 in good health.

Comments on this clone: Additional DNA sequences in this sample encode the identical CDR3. CDR3 amino acids: CASSGEGSNQPQHF. CDR3 bases: TGTGCCAGCTCAGGGGAAGGGAGCAATCAGCCCCAGCATTTT. The chain couples TRBV2 to TRBJ1-5, with a weak D call TRBD1 (6 bases). The germline V gene encodes CDR1 SNHLY and CDR2 FYNNEI. V was clipped by 8 bases and J by 1 base, with 12 bases between them. This CDR3 comprises 14 residues.

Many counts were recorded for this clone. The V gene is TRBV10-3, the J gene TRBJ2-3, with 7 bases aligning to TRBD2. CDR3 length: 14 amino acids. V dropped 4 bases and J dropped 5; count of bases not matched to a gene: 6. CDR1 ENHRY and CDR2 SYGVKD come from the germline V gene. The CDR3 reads CAISVGGNIDTQYF. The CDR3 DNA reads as TGTGCCATCAGTGTCGGGGGGAATATAGATACGCAGTATTTT.

The CDR3 DNA reads as TGTGCCAGCAGAGCTAGCGGGACTTACAATGAGCAGTTCTTC. It is translated as CASRASGTYNEQFF. V and J are TRBV2 and TRBJ2-1; 9 nucleotides line up with TRBD2. J gave up 4 bases and V 6 bases, and 4 bases lay outside the gene matches. Germline values: CDR1 SNHLY, CDR2 FYNNEI. This CDR3 comprises 14 residues.

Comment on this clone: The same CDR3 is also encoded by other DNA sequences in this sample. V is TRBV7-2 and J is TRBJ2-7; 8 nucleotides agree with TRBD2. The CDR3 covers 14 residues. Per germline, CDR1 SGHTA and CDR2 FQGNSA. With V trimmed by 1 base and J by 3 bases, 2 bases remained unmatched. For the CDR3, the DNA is TGTGCCAGCAGCTTAGATGCGGGGGGCTACGAGCAGTACTTC. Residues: CASSLDAGGYEQYF.

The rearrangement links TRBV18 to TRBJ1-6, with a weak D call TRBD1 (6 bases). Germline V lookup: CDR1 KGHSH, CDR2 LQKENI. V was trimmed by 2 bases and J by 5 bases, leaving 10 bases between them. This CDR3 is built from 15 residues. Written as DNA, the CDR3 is TGTGCCAGCTCACCATTGGCAGGGGATAATTCACCCCTCCACTTT. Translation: CASSPLAGDNSPLHF.

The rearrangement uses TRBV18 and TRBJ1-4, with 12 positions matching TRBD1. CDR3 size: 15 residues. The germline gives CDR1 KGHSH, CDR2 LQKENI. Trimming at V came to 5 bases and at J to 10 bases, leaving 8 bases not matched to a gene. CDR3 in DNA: TGTGCCAGCTCAGCAGCCGGGACAGGGGGCGGAAAACTGTTTTTT. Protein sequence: CASSAAGTGGGKLFF.

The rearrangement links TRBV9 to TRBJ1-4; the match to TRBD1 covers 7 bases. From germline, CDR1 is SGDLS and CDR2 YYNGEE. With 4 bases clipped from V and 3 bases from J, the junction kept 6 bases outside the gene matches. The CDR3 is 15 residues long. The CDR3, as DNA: TGTGCCAGCAGCCCACGGGACAGTTCTAATGAAAAACTGTTTTTT. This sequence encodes CASSPRDSSNEKLFF.

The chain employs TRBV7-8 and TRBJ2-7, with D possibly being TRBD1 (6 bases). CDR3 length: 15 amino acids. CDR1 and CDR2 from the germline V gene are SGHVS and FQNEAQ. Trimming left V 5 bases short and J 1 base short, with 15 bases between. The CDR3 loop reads CASSPRDIKSYEQYF. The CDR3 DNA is TGTGCCAGCAGCCCACGGGACATTAAATCCTACGAGCAGTACTTC.

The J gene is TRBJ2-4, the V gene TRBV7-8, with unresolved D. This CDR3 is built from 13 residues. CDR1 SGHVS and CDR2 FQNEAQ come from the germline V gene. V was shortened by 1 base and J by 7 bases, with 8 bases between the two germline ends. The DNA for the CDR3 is TGTGCCAGCAGCTTAGGGACGGATAACATTCAGTACTTC. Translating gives CASSLGTDNIQYF.

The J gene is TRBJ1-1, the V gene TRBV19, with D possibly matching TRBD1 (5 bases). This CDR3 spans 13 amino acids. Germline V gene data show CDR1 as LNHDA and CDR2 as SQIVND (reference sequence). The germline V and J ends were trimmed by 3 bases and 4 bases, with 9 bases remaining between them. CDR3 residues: CASSMVRATEAFF. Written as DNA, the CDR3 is TGTGCCAGTAGTATGGTCAGGGCCACTGAAGCTTTCTTT.

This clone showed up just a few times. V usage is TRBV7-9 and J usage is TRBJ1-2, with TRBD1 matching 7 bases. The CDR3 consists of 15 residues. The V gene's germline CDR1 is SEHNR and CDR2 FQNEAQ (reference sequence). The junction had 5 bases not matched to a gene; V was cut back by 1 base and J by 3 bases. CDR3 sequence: CASSLGQGGYYGYTF. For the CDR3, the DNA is TGTGCCAGCAGCTTAGGACAGGGAGGATACTATGGCTACACCTTC.

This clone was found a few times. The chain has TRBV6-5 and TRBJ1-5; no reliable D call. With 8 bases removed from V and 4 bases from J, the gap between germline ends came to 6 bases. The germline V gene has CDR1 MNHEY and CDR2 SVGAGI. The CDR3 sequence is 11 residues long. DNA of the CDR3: TGTGCCAGCGGCCTGAATCAGCCCCAGCATTTT. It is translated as CASGLNQPQHF.

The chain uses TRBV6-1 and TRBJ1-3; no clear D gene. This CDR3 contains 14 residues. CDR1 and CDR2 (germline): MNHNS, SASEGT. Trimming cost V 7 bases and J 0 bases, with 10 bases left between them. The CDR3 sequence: CASNEVYSGNTIYF. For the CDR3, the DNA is TGTGCCAGCAATGAGGTGTACTCTGGAAACACCATATATTTT.

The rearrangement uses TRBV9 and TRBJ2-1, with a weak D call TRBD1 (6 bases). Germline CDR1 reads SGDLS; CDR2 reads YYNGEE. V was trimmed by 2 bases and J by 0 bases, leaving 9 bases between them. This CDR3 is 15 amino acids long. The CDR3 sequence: CASSVGAASYNEQFF. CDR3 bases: TGTGCCAGCAGCGTGGGGGCAGCCTCCTACAATGAGCAGTTCTTC.

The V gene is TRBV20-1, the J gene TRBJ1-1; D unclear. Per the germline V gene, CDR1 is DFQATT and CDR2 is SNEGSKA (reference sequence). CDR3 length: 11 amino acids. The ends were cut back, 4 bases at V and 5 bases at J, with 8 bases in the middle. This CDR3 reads CSAKLSTEAFF. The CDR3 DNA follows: TGCAGTGCTAAGTTGTCGACTGAAGCTTTCTTT.

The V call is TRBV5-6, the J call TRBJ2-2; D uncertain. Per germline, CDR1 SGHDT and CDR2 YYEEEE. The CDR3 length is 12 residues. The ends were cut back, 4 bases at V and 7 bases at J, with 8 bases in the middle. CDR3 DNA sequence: TGTGCCAGCAGCCGAAGAGGCGGGGAGCTGTTTTTT. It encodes CASSRRGGELFF.

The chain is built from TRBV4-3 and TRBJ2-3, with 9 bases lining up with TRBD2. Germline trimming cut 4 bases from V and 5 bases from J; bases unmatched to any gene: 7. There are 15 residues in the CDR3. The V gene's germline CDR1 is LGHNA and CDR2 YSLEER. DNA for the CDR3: TGCGCCAGCAGCCTAGCGGGAGTCGGCATAGATACGCAGTATTTT. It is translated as CASSLAGVGIDTQYF.

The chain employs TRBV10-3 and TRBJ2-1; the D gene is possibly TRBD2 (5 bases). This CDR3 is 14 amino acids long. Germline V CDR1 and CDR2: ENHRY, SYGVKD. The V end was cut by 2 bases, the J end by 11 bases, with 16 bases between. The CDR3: CAISEPRTDRKQFF. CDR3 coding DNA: TGTGCCATCAGTGAGCCTAGGACTGATCGGAAGCAGTTCTTC.

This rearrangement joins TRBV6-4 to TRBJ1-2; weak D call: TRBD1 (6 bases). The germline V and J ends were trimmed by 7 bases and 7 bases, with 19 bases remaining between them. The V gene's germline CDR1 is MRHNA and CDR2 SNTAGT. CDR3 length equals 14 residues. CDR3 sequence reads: CASTPEGGSGGYTF. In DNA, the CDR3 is TGTGCCAGCACACCTGAGGGGGGGAGTGGTGGCTACACCTTC.

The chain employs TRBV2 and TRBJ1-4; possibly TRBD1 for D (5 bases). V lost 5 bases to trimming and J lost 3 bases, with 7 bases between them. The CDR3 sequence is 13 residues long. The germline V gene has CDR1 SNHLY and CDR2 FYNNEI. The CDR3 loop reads CASSQGANEKLFF. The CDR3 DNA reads TGTGCCAGCAGTCAGGGAGCTAATGAAAAACTGTTTTTT.

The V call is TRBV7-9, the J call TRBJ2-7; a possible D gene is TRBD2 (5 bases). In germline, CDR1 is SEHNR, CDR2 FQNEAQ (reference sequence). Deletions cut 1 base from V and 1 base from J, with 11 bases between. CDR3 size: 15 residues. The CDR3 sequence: CASSLDPTGSYEQYF. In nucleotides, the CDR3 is TGTGCCAGCAGCTTAGACCCGACGGGATCCTACGAGCAGTACTTC.

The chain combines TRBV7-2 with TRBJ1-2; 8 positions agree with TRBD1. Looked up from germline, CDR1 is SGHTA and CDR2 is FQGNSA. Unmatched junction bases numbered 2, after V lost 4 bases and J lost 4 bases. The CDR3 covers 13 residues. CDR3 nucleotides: TGTGCCAGCAGCTGGGGACAGGCCTATGGCTACACCTTC. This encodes CASSWGQAYGYTF.

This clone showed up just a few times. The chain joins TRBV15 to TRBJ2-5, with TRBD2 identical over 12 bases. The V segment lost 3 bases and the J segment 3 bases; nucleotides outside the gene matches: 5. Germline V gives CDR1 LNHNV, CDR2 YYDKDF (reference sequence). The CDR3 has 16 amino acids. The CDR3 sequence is CATSSWTSGDKETQYF. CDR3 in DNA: TGTGCCACCAGCAGTTGGACTAGCGGGGATAAAGAGACCCAGTACTTC.

In DNA, the CDR3 is TGTGCCAGCAGGGGTGGGGTCGCGGGACAGGGGAATTCACCCCTCCACTTT. Translating gives CASRGGVAGQGNSPLHF. This sequence joins TRBV2 and TRBJ1-6; 10 bases map to TRBD1. Germline V gene sequence: CDR1 SNHLY, CDR2 FYNNEI. With V trimmed by 6 bases and J by 7 bases, 12 bases remained unmatched. CDR3 length equals 17 residues.

CDR3 in amino acids: CASSEQTNTGELFF. CDR3 DNA sequence: TGTGCCAGCAGCGAACAGACAAACACCGGGGAGCTGTTTTTT. V gene TRBV2 combines with J gene TRBJ2-2; D remains unclear. Per germline, CDR1 SNHLY and CDR2 FYNNEI. Trimming stripped 6 bases from V and 2 bases from J, with 10 bases between. The CDR3 loop spans 14 amino acids.

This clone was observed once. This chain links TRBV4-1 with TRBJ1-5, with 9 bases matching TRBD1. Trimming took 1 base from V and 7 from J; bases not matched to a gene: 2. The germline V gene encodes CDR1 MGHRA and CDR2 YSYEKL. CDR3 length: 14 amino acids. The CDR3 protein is CASSQGQGDQPQHF. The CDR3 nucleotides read TGCGCCAGCAGCCAAGGACAGGGGGACCAGCCCCAGCATTTT.

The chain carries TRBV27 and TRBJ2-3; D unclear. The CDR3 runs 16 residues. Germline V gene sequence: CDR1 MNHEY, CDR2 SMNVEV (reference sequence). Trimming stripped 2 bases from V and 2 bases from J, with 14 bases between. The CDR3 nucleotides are TGTGCCAGCAGTTTAGTCTTACCCATCTCCACAGATACGCAGTATTTT. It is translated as CASSLVLPISTDTQYF.

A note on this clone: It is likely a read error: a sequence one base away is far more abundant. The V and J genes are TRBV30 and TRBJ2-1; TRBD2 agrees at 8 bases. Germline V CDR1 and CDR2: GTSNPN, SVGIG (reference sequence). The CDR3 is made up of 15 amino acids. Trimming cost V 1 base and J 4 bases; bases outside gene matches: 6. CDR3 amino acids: CAWSAGGGPYNEQFF. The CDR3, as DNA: TGTGCCTGGAGTGCTGGCGGGGGGCCTTACAATGAGCAGTTCTTC.

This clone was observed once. CDR3 region: CAISEPDLGYTF. In DNA form, the CDR3 reads TGTGCCATCAGTGAGCCCGACCTTGGCTACACCTTC. V gene TRBV10-3 combines with J gene TRBJ1-2; D gene uncertain. The ends were cut back, 2 bases at V and 7 bases at J, with 8 bases in the middle. Germline-derived CDR1 and CDR2 are ENHRY and SYGVKD. The CDR3 extends over 12 amino acids.

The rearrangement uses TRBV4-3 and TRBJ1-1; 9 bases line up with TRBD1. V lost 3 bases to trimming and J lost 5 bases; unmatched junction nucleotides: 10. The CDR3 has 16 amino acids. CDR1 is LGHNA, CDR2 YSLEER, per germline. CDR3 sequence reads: CASSQIQGAIRTEAFF. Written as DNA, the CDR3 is TGCGCCAGCAGCCAGATACAGGGGGCGATTCGTACTGAAGCTTTCTTT.

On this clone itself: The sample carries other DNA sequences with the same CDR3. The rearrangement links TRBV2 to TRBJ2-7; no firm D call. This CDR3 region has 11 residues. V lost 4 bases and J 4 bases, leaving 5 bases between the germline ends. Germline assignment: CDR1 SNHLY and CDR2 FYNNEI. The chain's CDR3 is CASSVSYEQYF. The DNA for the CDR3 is TGTGCCAGCAGTGTTTCGTACGAGCAGTACTTC.